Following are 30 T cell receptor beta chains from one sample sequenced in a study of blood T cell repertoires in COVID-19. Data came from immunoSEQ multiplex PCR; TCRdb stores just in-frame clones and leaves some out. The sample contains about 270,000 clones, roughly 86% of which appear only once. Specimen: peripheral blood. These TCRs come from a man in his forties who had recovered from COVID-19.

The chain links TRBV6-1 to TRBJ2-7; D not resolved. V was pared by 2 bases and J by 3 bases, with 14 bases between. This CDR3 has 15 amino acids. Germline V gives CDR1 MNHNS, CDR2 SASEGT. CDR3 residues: CASSESPTAYYEQYF. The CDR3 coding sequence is TGTGCCAGCAGTGAAAGTCCCACAGCTTACTACGAGCAGTACTTC.

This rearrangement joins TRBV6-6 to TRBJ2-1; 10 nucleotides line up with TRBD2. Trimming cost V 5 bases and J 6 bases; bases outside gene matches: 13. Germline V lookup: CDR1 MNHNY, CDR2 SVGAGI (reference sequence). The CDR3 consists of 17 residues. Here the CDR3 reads CASSPNPLAGVSNEQFF. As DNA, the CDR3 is TGTGCCAGCAGTCCCAACCCGCTAGCGGGGGTATCCAATGAGCAGTTCTTC.

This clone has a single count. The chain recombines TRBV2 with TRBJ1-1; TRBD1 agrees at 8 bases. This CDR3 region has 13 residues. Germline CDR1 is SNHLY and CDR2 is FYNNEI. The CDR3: CAQGDRLNTEAFF. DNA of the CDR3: TGTGCTCAAGGGGACAGGTTGAACACTGAAGCTTTCTTT.

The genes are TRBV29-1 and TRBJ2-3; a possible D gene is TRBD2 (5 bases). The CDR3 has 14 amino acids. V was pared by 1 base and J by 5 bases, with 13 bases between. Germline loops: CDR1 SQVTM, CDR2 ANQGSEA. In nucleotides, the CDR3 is TGCAGCGTTGAAGCCCGACTATCGCTAGATACGCAGTATTTT. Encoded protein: CSVEARLSLDTQYF.

The CDR3 coding sequence is TGTGCCAGCAGCTCCAGGGACAGGGGGCCCTACGAGCAGTACTTC. It encodes CASSSRDRGPYEQYF. V is TRBV5-5 and J is TRBJ2-7; 12 positions match TRBD1. Germline values: CDR1 SGHKS, CDR2 YYEKEE (reference sequence). Unmatched junction bases numbered 3, after V lost 3 bases and J lost 2 bases. The CDR3 length is 15 residues.

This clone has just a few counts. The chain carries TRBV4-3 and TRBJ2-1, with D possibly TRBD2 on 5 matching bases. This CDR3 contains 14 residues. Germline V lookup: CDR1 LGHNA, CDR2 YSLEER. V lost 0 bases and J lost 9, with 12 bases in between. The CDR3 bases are TGCGCCAGCAGCCAAGATGGAGGCAACCCTGAGCAGTTCTTC. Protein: CASSQDGGNPEQFF.

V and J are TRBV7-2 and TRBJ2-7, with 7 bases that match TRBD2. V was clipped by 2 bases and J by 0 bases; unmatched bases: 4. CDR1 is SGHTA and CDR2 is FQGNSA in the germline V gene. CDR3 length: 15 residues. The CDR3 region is CASSLRRGYSYEQYF. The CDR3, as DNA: TGTGCCAGCAGCTTACGGCGGGGGTACTCCTACGAGCAGTACTTC.

In DNA, the CDR3 is TGTGCCAGCAGATCCTTCTCGGGGGGGGGCTACACCTTC. Its protein product is CASRSFSGGGYTF. The gene calls are TRBV6-5 and TRBJ1-2, with TRBD1 as a possible D gene (5 bases). Germline V gene sequence: CDR1 MNHEY, CDR2 SVGAGI. CDR3 length: 13 amino acids. V was cut by 6 bases and J by 8 bases, with 16 bases left in between.

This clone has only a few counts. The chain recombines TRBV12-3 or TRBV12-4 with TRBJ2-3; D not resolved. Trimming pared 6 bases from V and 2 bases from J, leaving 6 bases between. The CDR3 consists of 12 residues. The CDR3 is CASSHSTDTQYF. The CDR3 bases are TGTGCCAGCAGCCATTCCACAGATACGCAGTATTTT.

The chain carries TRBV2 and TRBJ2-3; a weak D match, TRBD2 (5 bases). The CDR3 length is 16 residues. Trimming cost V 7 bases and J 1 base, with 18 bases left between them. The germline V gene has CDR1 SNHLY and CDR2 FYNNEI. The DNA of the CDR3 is TGTGCCAGCATTCGAACTAGGGTCGGTCGCACAGATACGCAGTATTTT. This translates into CASIRTRVGRTDTQYF.

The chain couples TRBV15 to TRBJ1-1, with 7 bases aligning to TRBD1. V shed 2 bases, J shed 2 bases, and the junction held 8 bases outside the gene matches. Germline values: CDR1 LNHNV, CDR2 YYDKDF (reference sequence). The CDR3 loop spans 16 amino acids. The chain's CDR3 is CATSRFGQAPNTEAFF. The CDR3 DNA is TGTGCCACCAGCAGATTCGGACAGGCACCTAACACTGAAGCTTTCTTT.

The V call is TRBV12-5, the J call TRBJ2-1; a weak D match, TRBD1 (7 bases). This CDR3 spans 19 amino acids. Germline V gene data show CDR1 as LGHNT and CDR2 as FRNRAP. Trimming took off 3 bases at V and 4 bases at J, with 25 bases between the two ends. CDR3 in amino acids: CASGLDGSMRDSPYNEQFF. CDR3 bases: TGTGCTAGTGGTTTAGACGGCTCAATGCGGGACAGCCCTTACAATGAGCAGTTCTTC.

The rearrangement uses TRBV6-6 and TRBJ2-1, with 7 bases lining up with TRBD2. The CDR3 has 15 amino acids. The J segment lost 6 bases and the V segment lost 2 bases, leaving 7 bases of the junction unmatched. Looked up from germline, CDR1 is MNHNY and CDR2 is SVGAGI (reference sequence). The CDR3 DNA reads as TGTGCCAGCAGTTACCCAGGACTAGTTGGCAATGAGCAGTTCTTC. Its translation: CASSYPGLVGNEQFF.

The CDR3 here is CASSGPSGGSYEQYF. Here the CDR3 DNA reads TGTGCCAGCAGCGGGCCTAGCGGGGGTTCCTACGAGCAGTACTTC. The gene calls are TRBV7-2 and TRBJ2-7, with 10 positions matching TRBD2. The CDR3 has 15 amino acids. The V and J ends lost 5 bases and 1 base, in that order; junction bases with no gene match: 5. Germline V CDR1 and CDR2: SGHTA, FQGNSA.

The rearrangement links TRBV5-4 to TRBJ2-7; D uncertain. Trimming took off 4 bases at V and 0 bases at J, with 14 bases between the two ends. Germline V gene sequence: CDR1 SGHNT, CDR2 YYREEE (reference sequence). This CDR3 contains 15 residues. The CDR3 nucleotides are TGTGCCAGCAGCGGCGGAGCTGCGAGCTCCTACGAGCAGTACTTC. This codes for CASSGGAASSYEQYF.

DNA for the CDR3: TGTGCCAGCAGTTACAGGGAGGCTAGCACAGATACGCAGTATTTT. Residues: CASSYREASTDTQYF. The genes are TRBV6-5 and TRBJ2-3; D may be TRBD2 (6 bases). Germline lookup yields CDR1 MNHEY and CDR2 SVGAGI. The CDR3 runs to 15 residues. The V end was cut by 2 bases, the J end by 0 bases, with 9 bases between.

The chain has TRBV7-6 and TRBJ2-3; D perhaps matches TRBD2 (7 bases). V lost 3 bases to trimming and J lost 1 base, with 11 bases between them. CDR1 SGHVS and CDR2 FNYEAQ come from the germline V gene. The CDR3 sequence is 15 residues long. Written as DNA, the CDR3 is TGTGCCAGCAGCTTCGGGGGGCTCCGCACAGATACGCAGTATTTT. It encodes CASSFGGLRTDTQYF. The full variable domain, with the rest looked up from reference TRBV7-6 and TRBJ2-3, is GAGVSQSPRYKVTKRGQDVALRCDPISGHVSLYWYRQALGQGPEFLTYFNYEAQQDKSGLPNDRFSAERPEGSISTLTIQRTEQRDSAMYRCASSFGGLRTDTQYFGPGTRLTVL.

CDR3 DNA sequence: TGTGCCAGCAGCTTAGGCCGGGAGTGGGAGACCCAGTACTTC. This sequence encodes CASSLGREWETQYF. The V call is TRBV7-2, the J call TRBJ2-5; D is perhaps TRBD2 (6 bases). The CDR3 is made up of 14 amino acids. V shed 1 base and J shed 5 bases, with 11 bases lying between them. The germline V gene encodes CDR1 SGHTA and CDR2 FQGNSA.

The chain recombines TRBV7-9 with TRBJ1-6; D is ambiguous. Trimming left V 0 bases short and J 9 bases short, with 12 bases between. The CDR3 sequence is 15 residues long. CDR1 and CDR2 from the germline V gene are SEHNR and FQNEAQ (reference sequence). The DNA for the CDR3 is TGTGCCAGCAGCTTAGCTGTGGGAGGAGGTTCACCCCTCCACTTT. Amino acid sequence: CASSLAVGGGSPLHF.

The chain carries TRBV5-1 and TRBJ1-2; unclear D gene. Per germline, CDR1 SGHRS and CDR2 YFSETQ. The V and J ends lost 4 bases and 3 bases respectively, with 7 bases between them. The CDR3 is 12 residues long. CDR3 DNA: TGCGCCAGCAGCCCGGAGTACTATGGCTACACCTTC. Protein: CASSPEYYGYTF.

DNA of the CDR3: TGTGCCAGCAGCCCACATGGTTTCACTGAAGCTTTCTTT. Translation: CASSPHGFTEAFF. The gene calls are TRBV7-3 and TRBJ1-1; D call uncertain. Trimming pared 5 bases from V and 4 bases from J, leaving 11 bases between. The CDR3 runs to 13 residues. Germline CDR1 SGHTA, CDR2 FQGTGA.

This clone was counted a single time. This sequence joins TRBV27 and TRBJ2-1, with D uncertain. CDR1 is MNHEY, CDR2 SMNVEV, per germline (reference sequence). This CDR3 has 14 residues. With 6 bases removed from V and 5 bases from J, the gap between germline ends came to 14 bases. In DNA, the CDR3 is TGTGCCAGCAGGGTGGCAGGCCTTAACAATGAGCAGTTCTTC. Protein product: CASRVAGLNNEQFF.

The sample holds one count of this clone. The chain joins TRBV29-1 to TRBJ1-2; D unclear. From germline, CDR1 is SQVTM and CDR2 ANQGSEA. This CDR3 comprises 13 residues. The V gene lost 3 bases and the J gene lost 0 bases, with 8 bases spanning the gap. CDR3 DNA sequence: TGCAGCGTTGAGGGCAGAGCTAACTATGGCTACACCTTC. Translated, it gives CSVEGRANYGYTF.

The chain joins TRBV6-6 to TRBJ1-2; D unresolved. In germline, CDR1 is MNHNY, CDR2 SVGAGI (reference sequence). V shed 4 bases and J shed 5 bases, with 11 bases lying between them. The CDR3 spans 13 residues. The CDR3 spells CASSFGEGYGYTF. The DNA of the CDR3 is TGTGCCAGCAGTTTCGGGGAAGGGTATGGCTACACCTTC.

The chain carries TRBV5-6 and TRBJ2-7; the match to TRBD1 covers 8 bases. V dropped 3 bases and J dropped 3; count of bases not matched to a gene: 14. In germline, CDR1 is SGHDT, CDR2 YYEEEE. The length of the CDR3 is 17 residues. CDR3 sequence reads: CASSSPGRTGPDYEQYF. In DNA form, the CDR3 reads TGTGCCAGCAGCTCGCCTGGGCGGACAGGGCCGGACTACGAGCAGTACTTC.

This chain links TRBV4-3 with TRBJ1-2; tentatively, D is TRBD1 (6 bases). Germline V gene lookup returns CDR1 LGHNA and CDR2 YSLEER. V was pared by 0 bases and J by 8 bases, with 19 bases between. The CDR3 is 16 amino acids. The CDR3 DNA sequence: TGCGCCAGCAGCCAAGATCGATTTCTTGGCGGGGGCGGCTACACCTTC. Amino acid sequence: CASSQDRFLGGGGYTF.

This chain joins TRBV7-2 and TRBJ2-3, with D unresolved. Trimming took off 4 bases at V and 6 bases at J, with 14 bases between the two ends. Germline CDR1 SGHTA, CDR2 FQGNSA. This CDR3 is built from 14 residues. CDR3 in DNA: TGTGCCAGCAGCTCCGCGGCTAGACCCGATACGCAGTATTTT. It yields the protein CASSSAARPDTQYF.

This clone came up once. DNA of the CDR3: TGTGCCAGCAGCTTAACGCAGGGTACCGGCATGCAGTACTTC. This translates into CASSLTQGTGMQYF. The chain combines TRBV6-2 or TRBV6-3 with TRBJ2-7, with a tentative D call TRBD1 (5 bases). Germline-derived CDR1 and CDR2 are MNHEY and SVGEGT. The CDR3 covers 14 residues. V lost 6 bases to trimming and J lost 9 bases, with 21 bases between them.

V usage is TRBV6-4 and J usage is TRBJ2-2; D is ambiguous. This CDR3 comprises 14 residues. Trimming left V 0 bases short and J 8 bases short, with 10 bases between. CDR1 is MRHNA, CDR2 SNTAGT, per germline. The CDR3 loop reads CASSDSPLVGELFF. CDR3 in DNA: TGTGCCAGCAGTGACTCGCCTTTAGTAGGGGAGCTGTTTTTT.

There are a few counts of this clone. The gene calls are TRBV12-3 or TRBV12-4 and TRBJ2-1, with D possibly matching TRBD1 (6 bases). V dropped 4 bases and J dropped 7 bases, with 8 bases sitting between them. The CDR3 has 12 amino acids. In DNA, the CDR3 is TGTGCCAGCAGTTACACAGGGAATGAGCAGTTCTTC. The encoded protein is CASSYTGNEQFF.